The rows below give T cell receptor beta chains drawn from one sample of a study of blood T cell repertoires in COVID-19. Method: immunoSEQ multiplex PCR; TCRdb's copy keeps in-frame clones and lacks some. This sample has 100,000 to 150,000 clones; 65% to 80% occur once, and the top ten carry around 5.9%. Specimen: peripheral blood. These receptors came from a man between 65 and 85 years old with acute or convalescent COVID-19. The CDR3 runs from the conserved cysteine through the conserved F or W.

V gene	J gene	CDR3 protein
TRBV4-3	TRBJ2-3	CASSSGSGGRPDTQYF
TRBV6-6	TRBJ2-1	CASSRPRGRDEQFF
TRBV19	TRBJ2-4	CASSIGDLAKNIQYF
TRBV18	TRBJ1-3	CASSPTSADYSGNTIYF
TRBV28	TRBJ2-7	CASSPGTSGSYEQYF
TRBV28	TRBJ2-5	CASSLKVGGETQYF
TRBV21-1	TRBJ2-1	CASSKTNLVPNEQFF
TRBV11-2	TRBJ2-7	CASSFSMGDIYEQYF
TRBV7-9	TRBJ2-1	CASSLGLANEQFF
TRBV2	TRBJ1-6	CASIQGISFYNSPLHF
TRBV5-1	TRBJ2-7	CASSLNGQGSYEQYF
TRBV7-9	TRBJ1-6	CASSSAPGGVGSPLHF
TRBV11-2	TRBJ1-2	CASSRPRTGTGYTF
TRBV11-1	TRBJ2-7	CASSLRRDSSYEQYF
TRBV6-2/TRBV6-3	TRBJ2-5	CASSYFPLAGQETQYF
TRBV5-1	TRBJ1-5	CASSFGPGGRDQPQHF
TRBV6-5	TRBJ2-7	CASSYGGTDEQYF
TRBV28	TRBJ1-6	CASRGFNSPLHF
TRBV21-1	TRBJ1-6	CASTTQGINNSPLHF
TRBV28	TRBJ1-4	CASSYTGGWEKLFF
TRBV7-3	TRBJ2-1	CASSLLPDSFNEQFF
TRBV6-5	TRBJ1-1	CASSYLSTGTEAFF
TRBV6-5	TRBJ1-2	CASSYSARDGYTF
TRBV2	TRBJ1-2	CASSERGQQRGNYGYTF
TRBV3-1/TRBV3-2	TRBJ1-2	CASSRGQAGAGYTF
TRBV11-2	TRBJ2-1	CASSSWPAANEQFF
TRBV10-3	TRBJ2-1	CAITLQASGYLYNEQFF
TRBV18	TRBJ2-6	CASSAKDSTGANVLTF
TRBV18	TRBJ2-3	CASSPPQADTQYF
TRBV6-6	TRBJ2-7	CASSFEGYEQYF
TRBV7-2	TRBJ1-3	CASSLASAARGNTIYF